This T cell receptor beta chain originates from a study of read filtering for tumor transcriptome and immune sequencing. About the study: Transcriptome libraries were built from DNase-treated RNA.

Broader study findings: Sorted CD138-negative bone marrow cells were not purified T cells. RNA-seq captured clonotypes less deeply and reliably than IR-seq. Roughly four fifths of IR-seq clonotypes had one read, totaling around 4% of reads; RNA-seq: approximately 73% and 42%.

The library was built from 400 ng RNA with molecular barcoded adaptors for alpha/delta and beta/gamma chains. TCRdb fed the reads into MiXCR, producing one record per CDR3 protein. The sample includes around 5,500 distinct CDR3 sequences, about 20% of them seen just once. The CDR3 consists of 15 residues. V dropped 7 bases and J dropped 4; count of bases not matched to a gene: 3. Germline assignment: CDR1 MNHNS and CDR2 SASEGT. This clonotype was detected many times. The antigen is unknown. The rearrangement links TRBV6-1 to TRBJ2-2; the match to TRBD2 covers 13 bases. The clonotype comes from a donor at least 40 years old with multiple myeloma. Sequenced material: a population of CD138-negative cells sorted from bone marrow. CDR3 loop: CASITSGRATGELFF. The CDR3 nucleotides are TGTGCCAGCATCACTAGCGGGAGGGCCACCGGGGAGCTGTTTTTT.